The clone carrying this T cell receptor beta chain showed up just a few times. Every cDNA TCR molecule received its own unique molecular identifier. TCRdb reprocessed the 5' RACE reads via MiXCR and lists one record per CDR3 protein. The repertoire includes around 110,000 distinct CDR3 sequences, over 9% of them detected once, and 15% to 20% sits in the top ten. This sample stems from a study of spatial heterogeneity in lung cancer. In the study overall: Compared with alpha-chain sequences, beta-chain sequences were consistently detected in greater numbers.

Noted time point: blood at routine non-recurrence follow-up after resection. Sequencing was performed on whole RNA extracted from tumor and nontumor lung tissue, or from frozen PBMC, and the material was left unsorted. V lost 5 bases, J lost 9 bases, and 17 bases lay in between. Germline V gene sequence: CDR1 SGHTA, CDR2 FQGNSA. CDR3 length: 14 residues. The chain is built from TRBV7-2 and TRBJ1-5; D remains unclear. Sequenced material: PBMCs, taken at follow-up. The clonotype originates from a male donor with early-stage non-small cell lung cancer. CDR3 nucleotide sequence: TGTGCCAGCAGCGCGAACGAGGGAATGTTGCCCCAGCATTTT. Its translation is CASSANEGMLPQHF.